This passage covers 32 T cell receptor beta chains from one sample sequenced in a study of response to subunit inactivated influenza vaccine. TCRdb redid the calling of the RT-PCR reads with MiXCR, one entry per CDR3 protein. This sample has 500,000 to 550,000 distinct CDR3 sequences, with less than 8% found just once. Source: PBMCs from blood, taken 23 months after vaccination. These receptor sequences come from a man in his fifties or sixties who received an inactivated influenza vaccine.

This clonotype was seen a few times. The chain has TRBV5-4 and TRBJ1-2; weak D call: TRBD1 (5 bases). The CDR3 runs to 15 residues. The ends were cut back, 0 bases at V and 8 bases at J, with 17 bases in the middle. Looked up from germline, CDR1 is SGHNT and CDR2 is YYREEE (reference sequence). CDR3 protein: CASSLDRGFYGGYTF. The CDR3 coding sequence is TGTGCCAGCAGCTTGGATCGGGGCTTCTATGGAGGCTACACCTTC.

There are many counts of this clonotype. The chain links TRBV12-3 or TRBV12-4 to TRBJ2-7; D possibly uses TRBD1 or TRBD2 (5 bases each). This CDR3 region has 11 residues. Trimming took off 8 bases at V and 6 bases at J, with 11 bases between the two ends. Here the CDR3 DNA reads TGTGCCAGCGGGACCGGAGGCGAGCAGTACTTC. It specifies CASGTGGEQYF.

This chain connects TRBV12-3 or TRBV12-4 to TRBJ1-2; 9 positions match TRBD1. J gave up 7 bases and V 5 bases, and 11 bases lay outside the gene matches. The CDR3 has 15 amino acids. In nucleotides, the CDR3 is TGTGCCAGCAGTCTGCCGGGACAGGGTAGCGGTGGCTACACCTTC. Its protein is CASSLPGQGSGGYTF.

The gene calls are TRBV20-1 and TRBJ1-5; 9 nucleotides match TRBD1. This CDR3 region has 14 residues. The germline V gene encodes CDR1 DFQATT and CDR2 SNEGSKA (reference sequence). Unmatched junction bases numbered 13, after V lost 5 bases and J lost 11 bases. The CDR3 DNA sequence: TGCAGTGCTCCCCGACAGGGGGTGAAAAAAGCCCAGCATTTT. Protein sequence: CSAPRQGVKKAQHF.

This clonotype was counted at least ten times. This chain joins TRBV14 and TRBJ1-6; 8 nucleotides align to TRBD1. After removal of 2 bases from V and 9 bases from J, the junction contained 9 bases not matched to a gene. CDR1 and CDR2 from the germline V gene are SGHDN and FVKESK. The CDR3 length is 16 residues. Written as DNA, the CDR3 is TGTGCCAGCAGCCAACTGACAGGGGCAGCGGGTTCACCCCTCCACTTT. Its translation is CASSQLTGAAGSPLHF.

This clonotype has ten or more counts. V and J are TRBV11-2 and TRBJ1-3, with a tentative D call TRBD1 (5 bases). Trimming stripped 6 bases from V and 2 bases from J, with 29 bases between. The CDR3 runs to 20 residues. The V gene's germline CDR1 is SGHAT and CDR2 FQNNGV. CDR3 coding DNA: TGTGCCAGCAGTCCGTGGTCTTCTACAGGTGCCTTTGGGACTGGAAACACCATATATTTT. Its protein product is CASSPWSSTGAFGTGNTIYF. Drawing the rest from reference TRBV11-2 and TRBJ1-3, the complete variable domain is EAGVAQSPRYKIIEKRQSVAFWCNPISGHATLYWYQQILGQGPKLLIQFQNNGVVDDSQLPKDRFSAERLKGVDSTLKIQPAKLEDSAVYLCASSPWSSTGAFGTGNTIYFGEGSWLTVV.

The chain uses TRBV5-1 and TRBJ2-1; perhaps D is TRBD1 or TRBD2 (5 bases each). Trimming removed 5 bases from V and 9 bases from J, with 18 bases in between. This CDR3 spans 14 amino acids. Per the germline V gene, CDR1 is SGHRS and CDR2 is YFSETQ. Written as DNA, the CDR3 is TGCGCCAGCAGGACCGGGACCGGGCTTCGTGAGCAGTTCTTC. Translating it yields CASRTGTGLREQFF.

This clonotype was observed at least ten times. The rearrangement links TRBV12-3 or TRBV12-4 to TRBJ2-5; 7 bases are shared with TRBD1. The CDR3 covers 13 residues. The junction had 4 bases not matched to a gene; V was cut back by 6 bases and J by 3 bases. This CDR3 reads CASSPGTEETQYF. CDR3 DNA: TGTGCCAGCAGCCCCGGGACAGAAGAGACCCAGTACTTC.

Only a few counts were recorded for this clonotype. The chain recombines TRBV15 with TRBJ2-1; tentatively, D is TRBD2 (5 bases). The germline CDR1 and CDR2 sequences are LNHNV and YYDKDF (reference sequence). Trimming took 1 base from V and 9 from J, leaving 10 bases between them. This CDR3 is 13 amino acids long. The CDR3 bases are TGTGCCACCAGCAGAGTGGTAGCGAGTGAGCAGTTCTTC. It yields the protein CATSRVVASEQFF.

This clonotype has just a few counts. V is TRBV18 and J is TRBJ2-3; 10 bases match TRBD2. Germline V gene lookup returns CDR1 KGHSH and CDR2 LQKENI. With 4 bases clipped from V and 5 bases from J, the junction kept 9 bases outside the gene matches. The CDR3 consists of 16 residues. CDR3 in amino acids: CASSRGLAEPIDTQYF. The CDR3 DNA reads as TGTGCCAGCTCACGAGGACTAGCGGAGCCCATAGATACGCAGTATTTT.

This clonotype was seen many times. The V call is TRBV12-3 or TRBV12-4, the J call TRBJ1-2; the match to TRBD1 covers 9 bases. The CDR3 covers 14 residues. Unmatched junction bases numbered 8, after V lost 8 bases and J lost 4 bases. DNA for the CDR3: TGTGCCAGCCAAACCGGGACAGGGTCCTATGGCTACACCTTC. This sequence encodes CASQTGTGSYGYTF.

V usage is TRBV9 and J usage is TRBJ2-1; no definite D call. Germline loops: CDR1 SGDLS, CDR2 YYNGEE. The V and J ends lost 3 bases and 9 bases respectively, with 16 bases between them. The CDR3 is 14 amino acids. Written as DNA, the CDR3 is TGTGCCAGCAGCGAGCCCTTTCTAGGGTCTGAGCAGTTCTTC. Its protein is CASSEPFLGSEQFF.

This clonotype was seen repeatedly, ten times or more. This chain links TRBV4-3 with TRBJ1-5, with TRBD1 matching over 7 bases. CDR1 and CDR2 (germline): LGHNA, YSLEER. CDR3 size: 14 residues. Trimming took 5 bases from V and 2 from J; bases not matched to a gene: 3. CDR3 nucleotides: TGCGCCAGCAGCAGGGACAGTCGCAATCAGCCCCAGCATTTT. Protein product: CASSRDSRNQPQHF.

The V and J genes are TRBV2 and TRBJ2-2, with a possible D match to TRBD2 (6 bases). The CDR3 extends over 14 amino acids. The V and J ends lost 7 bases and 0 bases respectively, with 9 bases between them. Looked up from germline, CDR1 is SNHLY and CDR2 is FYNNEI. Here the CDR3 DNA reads TGTGCCAGCAATGCGGGGCCGAACACCGGGGAGCTGTTTTTT. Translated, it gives CASNAGPNTGELFF. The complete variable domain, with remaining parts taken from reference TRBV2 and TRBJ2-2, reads EPEVTQTPSHQVTQMGQEVILRCVPISNHLYFYWYRQILGQKVEFLVSFYNNEISEKSEIFDDQFSVERPDGSNFTLKIRSTKLEDSAMYFCASNAGPNTGELFFGEGSRLTVL.

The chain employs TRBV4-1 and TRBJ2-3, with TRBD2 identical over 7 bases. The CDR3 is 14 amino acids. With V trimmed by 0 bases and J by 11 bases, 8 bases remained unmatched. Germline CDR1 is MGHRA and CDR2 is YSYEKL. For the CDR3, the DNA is TGCGCCAGCAGCCAAGATGCGACGGCTAGCGGGCAGTATTTT. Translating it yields CASSQDATASGQYF.

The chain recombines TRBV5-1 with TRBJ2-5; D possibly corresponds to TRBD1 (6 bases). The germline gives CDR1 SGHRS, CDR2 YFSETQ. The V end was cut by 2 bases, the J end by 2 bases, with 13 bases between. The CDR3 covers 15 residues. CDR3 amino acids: CASSFPPTGQETQYF. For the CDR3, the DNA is TGCGCCAGCAGCTTCCCTCCGACAGGACAAGAGACCCAGTACTTC.

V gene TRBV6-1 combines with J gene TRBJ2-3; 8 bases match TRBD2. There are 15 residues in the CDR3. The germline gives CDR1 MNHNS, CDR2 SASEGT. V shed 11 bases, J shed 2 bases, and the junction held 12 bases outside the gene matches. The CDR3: CAVRSGGSPTDTQYF. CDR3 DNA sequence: TGTGCCGTACGCTCGGGGGGGAGTCCCACAGATACGCAGTATTTT.

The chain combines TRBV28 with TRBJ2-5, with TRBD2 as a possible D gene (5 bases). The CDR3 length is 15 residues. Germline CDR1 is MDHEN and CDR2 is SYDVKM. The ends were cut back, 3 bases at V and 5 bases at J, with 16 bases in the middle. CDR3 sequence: CASSFPAAGHETQYF. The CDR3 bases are TGTGCCAGCAGTTTCCCGGCGGCGGGCCACGAGACCCAGTACTTC.

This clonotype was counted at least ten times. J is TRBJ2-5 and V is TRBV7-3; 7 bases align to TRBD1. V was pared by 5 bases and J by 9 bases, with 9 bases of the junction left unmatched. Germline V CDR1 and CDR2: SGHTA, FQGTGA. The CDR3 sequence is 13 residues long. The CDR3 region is CASSDGTDMAQYF. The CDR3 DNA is TGTGCCAGCAGCGACGGGACAGATATGGCCCAGTACTTC.

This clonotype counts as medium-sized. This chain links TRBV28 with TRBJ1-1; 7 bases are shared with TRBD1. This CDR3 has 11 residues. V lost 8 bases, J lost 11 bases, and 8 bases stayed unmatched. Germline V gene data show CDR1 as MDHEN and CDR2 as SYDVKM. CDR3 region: CASSGGTEAFF. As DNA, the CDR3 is TGTGCCAGCTCCGGCGGGACAGAGGCTTTCTTT.

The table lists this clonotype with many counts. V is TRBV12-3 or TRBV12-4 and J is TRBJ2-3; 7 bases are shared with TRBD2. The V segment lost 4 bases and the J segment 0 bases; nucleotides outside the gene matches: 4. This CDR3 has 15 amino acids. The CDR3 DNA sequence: TGTGCCAGCAGTTCGGGACTACCTAGCACAGATACGCAGTATTTT. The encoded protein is CASSSGLPSTDTQYF.

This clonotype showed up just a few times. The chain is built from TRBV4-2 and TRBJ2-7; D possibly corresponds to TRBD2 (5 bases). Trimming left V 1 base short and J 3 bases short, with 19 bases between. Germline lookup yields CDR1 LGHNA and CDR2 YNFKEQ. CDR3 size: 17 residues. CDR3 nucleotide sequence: TGTGCCAGCAGCCAAGCCCCGGCTAGCCTTCTAATCTACGAGCAGTACTTC. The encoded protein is CASSQAPASLLIYEQYF.

DNA of the CDR3: TGCGCCAGCAGCCAAGATCGGGGGCTTGTGCGGGAGCAGTACTTC. It yields the protein CASSQDRGLVREQYF. The chain combines TRBV4-3 with TRBJ2-7, with D tentatively TRBD1 or TRBD2 (6 bases each). The CDR3 loop spans 15 amino acids. CDR1 and CDR2 from the germline V gene are LGHNA and YSLEER. V lost 0 bases to trimming and J lost 7 bases, with 16 bases between them.

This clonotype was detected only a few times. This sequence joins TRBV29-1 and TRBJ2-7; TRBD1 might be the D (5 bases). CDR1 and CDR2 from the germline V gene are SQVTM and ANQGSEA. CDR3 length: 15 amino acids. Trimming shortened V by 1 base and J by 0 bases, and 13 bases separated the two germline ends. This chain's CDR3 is CSVEAQYRNSYEQYF. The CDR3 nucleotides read TGCAGCGTTGAAGCCCAGTACAGGAACTCCTACGAGCAGTACTTC.

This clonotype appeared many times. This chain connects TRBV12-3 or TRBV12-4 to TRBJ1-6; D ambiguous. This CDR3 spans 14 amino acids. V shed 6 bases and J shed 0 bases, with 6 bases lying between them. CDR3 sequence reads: CASRESSYNSPLHF. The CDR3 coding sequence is TGTGCCAGCAGGGAGAGCTCCTATAATTCACCCCTCCACTTT.

The CDR3 sequence is CASSRSGGSKYEQYF. The CDR3, as DNA: TGTGCCAGCAGCAGGTCGGGCGGGAGTAAGTACGAGCAGTACTTC. V and J are TRBV7-2 and TRBJ2-7, with 7 bases lining up with TRBD2. The CDR3 is 15 residues long. Germline values: CDR1 SGHTA, CDR2 FQGNSA. J lost 4 bases, V lost 5 bases, and 11 bases had no gene match.

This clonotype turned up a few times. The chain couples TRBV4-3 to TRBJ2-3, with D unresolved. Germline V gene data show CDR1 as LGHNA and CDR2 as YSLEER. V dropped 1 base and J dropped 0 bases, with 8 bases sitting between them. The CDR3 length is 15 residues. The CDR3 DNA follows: TGCGCCAGCAGCCAAGTTAGAGCTAGCACAGATACGCAGTATTTT. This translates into CASSQVRASTDTQYF.

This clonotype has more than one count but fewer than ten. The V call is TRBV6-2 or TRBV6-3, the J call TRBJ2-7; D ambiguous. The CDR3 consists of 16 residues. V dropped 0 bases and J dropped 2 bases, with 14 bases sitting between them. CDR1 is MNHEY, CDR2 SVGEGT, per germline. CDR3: CASSYSKGSFAYEQYF. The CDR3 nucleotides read TGTGCCAGCAGTTACTCGAAGGGTTCTTTCGCCTACGAGCAGTACTTC.

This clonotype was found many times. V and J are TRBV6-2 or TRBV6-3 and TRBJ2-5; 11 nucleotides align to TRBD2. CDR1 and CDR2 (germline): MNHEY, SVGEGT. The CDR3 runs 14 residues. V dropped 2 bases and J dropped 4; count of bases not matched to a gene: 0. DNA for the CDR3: TGTGCCAGCAGTTACCTAGCGGGAGGAGAGACCCAGTACTTC. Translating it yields CASSYLAGGETQYF.

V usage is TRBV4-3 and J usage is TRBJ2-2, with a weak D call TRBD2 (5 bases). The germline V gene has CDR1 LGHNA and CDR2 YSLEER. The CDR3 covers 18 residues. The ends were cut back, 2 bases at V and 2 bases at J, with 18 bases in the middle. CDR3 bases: TGCGCCAGCAGCCAAATTTGGAGCTCGGGGTTAAACACCGGGGAGCTGTTTTTT. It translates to CASSQIWSSGLNTGELFF.

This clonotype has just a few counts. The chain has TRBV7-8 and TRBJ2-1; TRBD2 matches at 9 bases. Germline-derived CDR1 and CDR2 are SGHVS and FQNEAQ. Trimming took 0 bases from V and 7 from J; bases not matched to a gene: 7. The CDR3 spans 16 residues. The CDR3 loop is CASSLAGGRAWNEQFF. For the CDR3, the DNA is TGTGCCAGCAGCTTAGCTGGCGGGAGGGCCTGGAATGAGCAGTTCTTC.

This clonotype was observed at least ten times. The CDR3, as DNA: TGTGCCAGCAGCTTAGCGGGCAGCGGCGCAGATACGCAGTATTTT. This translates into CASSLAGSGADTQYF. The gene calls are TRBV7-2 and TRBJ2-3; D may be TRBD2 (5 bases). This CDR3 spans 15 amino acids. Trimming took 0 bases from V and 4 from J, leaving 11 bases between them. Germline V gives CDR1 SGHTA, CDR2 FQGNSA. Full variable domain (outside the CDR3, taken from reference TRBV7-2 and TRBJ2-3): GAGVSQSPSNKVTEKGKDVELRCDPISGHTALYWYRQSLGQGLEFLIYFQGNSAPDKSGLPSDRFSAERTGGSVSTLTIQRTQQEDSAVYLCASSLAGSGADTQYFGPGTRLTVL.